Each of the 31 T cell receptor beta chains below was sequenced from the same sample in a study of metastatic and nonmetastatic thyroid tumors. TCRdb used MiXCR to call clones anew from the PCR reads. Here the sample spans over 30,000 clones, approximately 30% being singletons. All patients were treatment-naive before thyroid surgery. Sequences were obtained from blood. The receptors here all came from a female donor with papillary thyroid cancer or a benign thyroid nodule (not recorded which). Some clones in this sample may be carry-over from other donors' samples.

This clone was seen repeatedly, ten times or more. This chain joins TRBV20-1 and TRBJ1-2, with TRBD1 matching over 10 bases. The CDR3 spans 15 residues. Per the germline V gene, CDR1 is DFQATT and CDR2 is SNEGSKA (reference sequence). Trimming took 3 bases from V and 2 from J; bases not matched to a gene: 6. CDR3 bases: TGCAGTGCTAGCCTGCCGACAGGGGGCAACTATGGCTACACCTTC. The encoded protein is CSASLPTGGNYGYTF.

This clone was observed a handful of times. The V call is TRBV19, the J call TRBJ1-5; D might be TRBD1 (5 bases). Germline V gene sequence: CDR1 LNHDA, CDR2 SQIVND (reference sequence). V lost 8 bases and J lost 0, with 8 bases in between. The CDR3 has 13 residues. The CDR3 sequence is CASQGSSNQPQHF. In DNA, the CDR3 is TGTGCCAGTCAGGGATCTAGCAATCAGCCCCAGCATTTT.

This clone was recorded at least ten times. This chain links TRBV14 with TRBJ1-4, with 8 positions matching TRBD1. The CDR3 is 15 residues long. The germline V gene has CDR1 SGHDN and CDR2 FVKESK. Losses at the gene ends were 0 bases for V and 6 bases for J; bases not matched to a gene: 3. The CDR3 DNA reads as TGTGCCAGCAGCCAAGAGGGACAGGTTTATGAAAAACTGTTTTTT. This gives the protein CASSQEGQVYEKLFF.

The chain is built from TRBV20-1 and TRBJ1-5; D is uncertain. The germline V gene has CDR1 DFQATT and CDR2 SNEGSKA (reference sequence). This CDR3 has 13 amino acids. V lost 2 bases and J lost 2, with 7 bases in between. Here the CDR3 reads CSARRVRNQPQHF. The CDR3 DNA is TGCAGTGCTAGAAGGGTACGCAATCAGCCCCAGCATTTT.

This clone came up many times. The chain uses TRBV7-2 and TRBJ1-6, with TRBD1 matching over 7 bases. The CDR3 extends over 15 amino acids. The germline gives CDR1 SGHTA, CDR2 FQGNSA. V lost 6 bases to trimming and J lost 8 bases; unmatched junction nucleotides: 10. In DNA form, the CDR3 reads TGTGCCAGCAGGCGACAGGGTGGCTTGGATTCACCCCTCCACTTT. Amino acid sequence: CASRRQGGLDSPLHF.

This clone appeared a few times. CDR3 coding DNA: TGCAGTGCTAGAGCCGTCAGGGGGGGACTTAACACTGAAGCTTTCTTT. Protein: CSARAVRGGLNTEAFF. The rearrangement joins TRBV20-1 to TRBJ1-1, with 7 bases fitting TRBD1. After removal of 1 base from V and 2 bases from J, the junction contained 10 bases not matched to a gene. The CDR3 is 16 amino acids. The V gene's germline CDR1 is DFQATT and CDR2 SNEGSKA (reference sequence).

The chain couples TRBV9 to TRBJ1-3; D is possibly TRBD1 (5 bases). Germline V CDR1 and CDR2: SGDLS, YYNGEE. This CDR3 has 17 residues. Trimming took off 0 bases at V and 0 bases at J, with 13 bases between the two ends. The CDR3 region has the DNA TGTGCCAGCAGCGTAGCAGGGCTCGCCAACTCTGGAAACACCATATATTTT. Its translation is CASSVAGLANSGNTIYF. The full variable domain, with the rest looked up from reference TRBV9 and TRBJ1-3, is DSGVTQTPKHLITATGQRVTLRCSPRSGDLSVYWYQQSLDQGLQFLIQYYNGEERAKGNILERFSAQQFPDLHSELNLSSLELGDSALYFCASSVAGLANSGNTIYFGEGSWLTVV.

This clone was seen ten or more times. The V gene is TRBV18, the J gene TRBJ2-7; 8 bases line up with TRBD2. With 3 bases clipped from V and 2 bases from J, the junction kept 6 bases outside the gene matches. From germline, CDR1 is KGHSH and CDR2 LQKENI. CDR3 length equals 15 residues. The CDR3 nucleotides are TGTGCCAGCTCACCCCAAGCGGGAGTCCCCTACGAGCAGTACTTC. Translating gives CASSPQAGVPYEQYF.

Concerning this clone itself: Mismatch with germline at one junction end may stem from a read error. The chain employs TRBV6-2 or TRBV6-3 and TRBJ1-1, with D unresolved. CDR3 length: 12 amino acids. Per germline, CDR1 MNHEY and CDR2 SVGEGT. This chain's CDR3 is CASSYSSAESFF. CDR3 nucleotide sequence: TGTGCCAGCAGTTACTCTTCCGCGGAATCTTTCTTC.

This clone occurred many times. The gene calls are TRBV6-1 and TRBJ1-1; D call uncertain. Germline-derived CDR1 and CDR2 are MNHNS and SASEGT. V was pared by 6 bases and J by 3 bases, with 8 bases between. CDR3 length: 12 amino acids. CDR3 coding DNA: TGTGCCAGCAGGGCGGCCGACACTGAAGCTTTCTTT. Translating it yields CASRAADTEAFF.

This chain uses TRBV6-1 with TRBJ1-1; D not resolved. Germline lookup yields CDR1 MNHNS and CDR2 SASEGT. The CDR3 is 13 residues long. Trimming left V 6 bases short and J 1 base short, with 9 bases between. For the CDR3, the DNA is TGTGCCAGCAGCTTCACGGGGAACACTGAAGCTTTCTTT. Protein: CASSFTGNTEAFF.

Many counts were recorded for this clone. The chain couples TRBV7-3 to TRBJ2-7, with 8 bases aligning to TRBD1. The CDR3 loop spans 16 amino acids. The germline V gene has CDR1 SGHTA and CDR2 FQGTGA. The V segment lost 2 bases and the J segment 2 bases; nucleotides outside the gene matches: 8. CDR3 DNA: TGTGCCAGCAGCTTAGGGCCCCGGGACAGGCCCTACGAGCAGTACTTC. This translates into CASSLGPRDRPYEQYF.

This clone was seen a few times. The genes are TRBV19 and TRBJ2-4; 7 bases map to TRBD2. Germline trimming cut 4 bases from V and 5 bases from J; bases unmatched to any gene: 5. Germline V gives CDR1 LNHDA, CDR2 SQIVND (reference sequence). The length of the CDR3 is 14 residues. The DNA for the CDR3 is TGTGCCAGTAGTAGCGGGAGCGGCGAAAACATTCAGTACTTC. It codes for CASSSGSGENIQYF.

As for this clone: The conserved final phenylalanine or tryptophan is absent from the CDR3, which likely points to a read error. The DNA is omitted, as the CDR3 cannot be located on it reliably, and the CDR3 follows TCRdb's listing. V and J are TRBV20-1 and TRBJ1-6; TRBD1, as called in the table, went unchecked against the DNA. In germline, CDR1 is DFQATT, CDR2 SNEGSKA (reference sequence). The CDR3 region is 14 residues in length, termini included. CDR3 in amino acids: CSARMGQGISPLNC.

This clone was recorded at least ten times. The V gene is TRBV29-1, the J gene TRBJ1-1, with a tentative D call TRBD1 (5 bases). This CDR3 contains 14 residues. Germline CDR1 reads SQVTM; CDR2 reads ANQGSEA. Between the trimmed V and J ends, which lost 4 bases and 3 bases, there was a span of 15 bases. In DNA form, the CDR3 reads TGCAGCGTTGCGGCTACGGCGGGGGACACTGAAGCTTTCTTT. Translation gives CSVAATAGDTEAFF. Together with reference TRBV29-1 and TRBJ1-1, the CDR3 gives the full variable domain: SAVISQKPSRDICQRGTSLTIQCQVDSQVTMMFWYRQQPGQSLTLIATANQGSEATYESGFVIDKFPISRPNLTFSTLTVSNMSPEDSSIYLCSVAATAGDTEAFFGQGTRLTVV.

The V and J genes are TRBV28 and TRBJ1-5; D is perhaps TRBD1 (5 bases). This CDR3 region has 12 residues. V gave up 7 bases and J gave up 9 bases, with 13 bases separating them. CDR1 is MDHEN, CDR2 SYDVKM, per germline. CDR3 coding DNA: TGTGCCAGCACCCCGGGGGTCGTGCCCCAGCATTTT. It is translated as CASTPGVVPQHF.

In this sample, this clone turned up many times. This chain links TRBV4-3 with TRBJ1-3; 7 nucleotides match TRBD1. There are 15 residues in the CDR3. CDR1 LGHNA and CDR2 YSLEER come from the germline V gene. The J segment lost 0 bases and the V segment lost 4 bases, leaving 3 bases of the junction unmatched. CDR3 DNA sequence: TGCGCCAGCAGCCTACAGGGGAGCTCTGGAAACACCATATATTTT. Residues: CASSLQGSSGNTIYF.

DNA of the CDR3: TGTGCCAGCAGCCCCCGCTCCGACGGAGCGGGAGTTGGGAATGAGCAGTTCTTC. Amino acids: CASSPRSDGAGVGNEQFF. V is TRBV9 and J is TRBJ2-1; 8 bases line up with TRBD2. Germline CDR1 reads SGDLS; CDR2 reads YYNGEE. Trimming cost V 4 bases and J 7 bases; bases outside gene matches: 19. The CDR3 has 18 residues. The entire variable domain, with the rest obtained from reference TRBV9 and TRBJ2-1, is as follows: DSGVTQTPKHLITATGQRVTLRCSPRSGDLSVYWYQQSLDQGLQFLIQYYNGEERAKGNILERFSAQQFPDLHSELNLSSLELGDSALYFCASSPRSDGAGVGNEQFFGPGTRLTVL.

There are many counts of this clone. The J gene is TRBJ2-1, the V gene TRBV11-1; 10 positions match TRBD2. The CDR3 consists of 15 residues. CDR1 is SGHAT and CDR2 is FQDESV in the germline V gene (reference sequence). The V gene end was trimmed by 3 bases and the J gene end by 5 bases; junction bases not matched to a gene: 4. In DNA, the CDR3 is TGTGCCAGCAGCTTGTCTAGCGGGAGCCACAATGAGCAGTTCTTC. Amino acid sequence: CASSLSSGSHNEQFF.

By sample share, this clone is medium-sized. CDR3 loop: CASRGQNYGYTF. CDR3 DNA sequence: TGTGCCAGCAGAGGACAGAACTATGGCTACACCTTC. The chain uses TRBV19 and TRBJ1-2; D might be TRBD1 (6 bases). Trimming took 9 bases from V and 2 from J, leaving 10 bases between them. Germline CDR1 is LNHDA and CDR2 is SQIVND (reference sequence). CDR3 length equals 12 residues.

This clone has only a few counts. The chain couples TRBV27 to TRBJ1-5; TRBD1 agrees at 8 bases. This CDR3 is 17 amino acids long. The germline CDR1 and CDR2 sequences are MNHEY and SMNVEV (reference sequence). After removal of 6 bases from V and 6 bases from J, the junction contained 16 bases not matched to a gene. The CDR3 bases are TGTGCCAGCAGCCAGGACAGGGTCGTCAGCGGTGGTCAGCCCCAGCATTTT. Its translation: CASSQDRVVSGGQPQHF.

Points on this clone: The junction differs from germline at one of its ends, possibly a read error. CDR3 sequence reads: CASSWSGGTWELFF. CDR3 sequence (DNA): TGTGCCAGCAGCTGGTCAGGGGGCACCTGGGAGCTGTTTTTT. The rearrangement links TRBV11-3 to TRBJ2-2; 8 bases line up with TRBD1. This CDR3 spans 14 amino acids. CDR1 and CDR2 from the germline V gene are SGHNT and YENEEA.

V and J are TRBV12-3 or TRBV12-4 and TRBJ1-4, with D uncertain. The CDR3 covers 14 residues. V was trimmed by 3 bases and J by 3 bases, leaving 8 bases between them. The DNA for the CDR3 is TGTGCCAGCAGTTTTGGGCAGGCTAATGAAAAACTGTTTTTT. This translates into CASSFGQANEKLFF.

The J gene is TRBJ2-7, the V gene TRBV27; TRBD1 or TRBD2 may be the D gene (5 bases each). Germline CDR1 MNHEY, CDR2 SMNVEV (reference sequence). V lost 6 bases, J lost 5 bases, and 17 bases lay in between. The CDR3 totals 14 residues. The CDR3 DNA follows: TGTGCCAGCAGAAGAGGGACCGGGTGGAACGAGCAGTACTTC. It encodes CASRRGTGWNEQYF.

J is TRBJ2-1 and V is TRBV9; 13 bases are shared with TRBD2. The V and J ends lost 1 base and 6 bases, in that order; junction bases with no gene match: 4. Germline V CDR1 and CDR2: SGDLS, YYNGEE. The CDR3 has 16 amino acids. This CDR3 is CASSVTSGGAGNEQFF. For the CDR3, the DNA is TGTGCCAGCAGCGTAACTAGCGGGGGGGCAGGCAATGAGCAGTTCTTC.

Many counts were recorded for this clone. V gene TRBV12-3 or TRBV12-4 combines with J gene TRBJ2-1, with TRBD2 matching over 7 bases. Trimming took 7 bases from V and 8 from J; bases not matched to a gene: 8. The CDR3 contains 13 residues. The CDR3 coding sequence is TGTGCCAGCAAATACTCGGGAGGAGATGAGCAGTTCTTC. It encodes CASKYSGGDEQFF.

CDR3 sequence: CASSLEGFDEQFF. CDR3 in DNA: TGTGCCAGCAGCTTAGAGGGGTTCGATGAGCAGTTCTTC. This chain joins TRBV7-9 and TRBJ2-1; maybe TRBD1 (5 bases). The CDR3 has 13 amino acids. Germline-derived CDR1 and CDR2 are SEHNR and FQNEAQ (reference sequence). V dropped 1 base and J dropped 8 bases, with 9 bases sitting between them.

This clone is judged medium-sized (0.01 to 0.1%). V and J are TRBV12-3 or TRBV12-4 and TRBJ2-2; 11 bases fit TRBD1. Trimming at V came to 7 bases and at J to 5 bases, leaving 6 bases not matched to a gene. The CDR3 has 15 amino acids. CDR3 sequence reads: CASTQGDRGTGELFF. CDR3 in DNA: TGTGCCAGCACACAAGGGGACAGGGGGACCGGGGAGCTGTTTTTT.

This clone was observed at least ten times. The rearrangement joins TRBV4-2 to TRBJ1-5; D unclear. Germline loops: CDR1 LGHNA, CDR2 YNFKEQ. V lost 3 bases to trimming and J lost 0 bases, with 9 bases between them. The CDR3 runs to 15 residues. CDR3: CASSHGSVSNQPQHF. The CDR3 DNA is TGTGCCAGCAGCCATGGATCCGTTAGCAATCAGCCCCAGCATTTT.

This sequence joins TRBV24-1 and TRBJ2-7, with D perhaps matching TRBD1 or TRBD2 (6 bases each). Germline CDR1 is KGHDR and CDR2 is SFDVKD. There are 15 residues in the CDR3. Trimming removed 4 bases from V and 9 bases from J, with 21 bases in between. This chain's CDR3 is CATSETGGQGGGQYF. The CDR3 coding sequence is TGTGCCACCAGTGAGACTGGGGGGCAGGGAGGCGGGCAGTACTTC.

By share, this clone ranks as medium-sized. CDR3 in amino acids: CASSEWGKGNQPQHF. The CDR3 DNA reads TGTGCCAGCAGTGAATGGGGGAAGGGTAATCAGCCCCAGCATTTT. The chain couples TRBV6-1 to TRBJ1-5; maybe TRBD1 (5 bases). From germline, CDR1 is MNHNS and CDR2 SASEGT. This CDR3 is built from 15 residues. The V gene lost 2 bases and the J gene lost 4 bases, with 12 bases spanning the gap.